The T cell receptor beta chain under discussion was sequenced for a study of T-cell memory formation after mild COVID-19. This clonotype has only a few counts. Germline V gene lookup returns CDR1 SGHDN and CDR2 FVKESK. The junction had 6 bases not matched to a gene; V was cut back by 3 bases and J by 7 bases. CDR3 length: 15 amino acids. MiXCR, applied by TCRdb to the 5' RACE reads, yields one record per CDR3 protein. Seen here are more than 350,000 distinct CDR3 sequences, roughly 15% observed once, and the top ten hold roughly 21%. Sample: PBMCs or a T cell subset sorted from them (not recorded which). This chain uses TRBV14 with TRBJ2-2; 9 nucleotides match TRBD1. The sequence was obtained from a young man who had mild COVID-19 (a few samples of this study predate the infection). Cell type and time point are not known. As DNA, the CDR3 is TGTGCCAGCAGCCAGCCCGGGACAGGGTTCGGGGAGCTGTTTTTT. This translates into CASSQPGTGFGELFF.